These T cell receptor beta chains were read from a single sample in a study of blood T cell repertoires in COVID-19. The table came from immunoSEQ multiplex PCR; TCRdb's copy has only in-frame clones and leaves some out. Of 310,000 or so clones listed, approximately 92% are singletons. Input material: PBMCs or T cells enriched from blood (not recorded which). These receptors were taken from a woman between 25 and 40 years old who had recovered from COVID-19. Each CDR3 is given with its conserved first and last residue. Each record gives: clone size, D gene, V gene, J gene, CDR3 protein, CDR3 DNA. D genes are given only for firm matches. Some rows mark clone size as missing; the rest say once, few, many or name a class of expanded clone.

clone size: -; D gene: -; V gene: TRBV18; J gene: TRBJ1-1; CDR3 protein: CASSPLEGGPEAFF; CDR3 DNA: TGTGCCAGCTCACCCCTCGAGGGAGGGCCTGAAGCTTTCTTT
clone size: -; D gene: -; V gene: TRBV3-1/TRBV3-2; J gene: TRBJ1-5; CDR3 protein: CASSQEGLGLNSRVF; CDR3 DNA: TGTGCCAGCAGCCAAGAAGGACTCGGGCTAAACTCTCGGGTATTT
clone size: -; D gene: -; V gene: TRBV10-3; J gene: TRBJ2-7; CDR3 protein: CAIRERDSYEQYF; CDR3 DNA: TGTGCCATCCGGGAAAGGGACTCCTACGAGCAGTACTTC
clone size: -; D gene: TRBD1; V gene: TRBV11-2; J gene: TRBJ2-7; CDR3 protein: CASSLHRDRAYEQYF; CDR3 DNA: TGTGCCAGCAGCCTCCACCGGGACAGGGCCTACGAGCAGTACTTC
clone size: -; D gene: TRBD2; V gene: TRBV28; J gene: TRBJ2-7; CDR3 protein: CASSVLAGVYEQYF; CDR3 DNA: TGTGCCAGCAGTGTACTAGCGGGAGTCTACGAGCAGTACTTC
clone size: -; D gene: TRBD2; V gene: TRBV6-5; J gene: TRBJ2-1; CDR3 protein: CASRGRAYNEQFF; CDR3 DNA: TGTGCCAGCAGGGGGAGGGCCTACAATGAGCAGTTCTTC
clone size: -; D gene: TRBD2; V gene: TRBV15; J gene: TRBJ2-2; CDR3 protein: CATSRPLAGGGGELFF; CDR3 DNA: TGTGCCACCAGCAGGCCTCTAGCGGGAGGTGGCGGGGAGCTGTTTTTT
clone size: -; D gene: -; V gene: TRBV18; J gene: TRBJ2-1; CDR3 protein: CASSPEEAVNEQFF; CDR3 DNA: TGTGCCAGCTCACCAGAGGAAGCGGTCAATGAGCAGTTCTTC
clone size: -; D gene: TRBD2; V gene: TRBV29-1; J gene: TRBJ2-3; CDR3 protein: CSVERTSGSRADTQYF; CDR3 DNA: TGCAGCGTTGAACGGACTAGCGGGAGTCGAGCAGATACGCAGTATTTT
clone size: -; D gene: -; V gene: TRBV5-6; J gene: TRBJ1-6; CDR3 protein: CASSLGVRDSPLHF; CDR3 DNA: TGTGCCAGCAGCCTTGGGGTCAGGGATTCACCCCTCCACTTT
clone size: -; D gene: TRBD1; V gene: TRBV6-2/TRBV6-3; J gene: TRBJ1-2; CDR3 protein: CASSHRDRRAYGYTF; CDR3 DNA: TGTGCCAGCAGTCACCGGGACAGGCGGGCCTATGGCTACACCTTC
clone size: once; D gene: TRBD1; V gene: TRBV19; J gene: TRBJ1-1; CDR3 protein: CASSIEQGARNTEAFF; CDR3 DNA: TGTGCCAGTAGTATAGAACAGGGGGCGCGGAACACTGAAGCTTTCTTT
clone size: -; D gene: -; V gene: TRBV13; J gene: TRBJ2-2; CDR3 protein: CASGRDRNTGELFF; CDR3 DNA: TGTGCCAGCGGCCGAGACAGGAACACCGGGGAGCTGTTTTTT
clone size: -; D gene: -; V gene: TRBV19; J gene: TRBJ2-5; CDR3 protein: CASSIDITGQETQYF; CDR3 DNA: TGTGCCAGTAGTATAGATATTACAGGTCAAGAGACCCAGTACTTC
clone size: -; D gene: -; V gene: TRBV27; J gene: TRBJ2-7; CDR3 protein: CASTAPGLGYEQYF; CDR3 DNA: TGTGCCAGTACCGCCCCAGGGTTGGGGTACGAGCAGTACTTC
clone size: few; D gene: TRBD1; V gene: TRBV30; J gene: TRBJ1-4; CDR3 protein: CAWGTQGASNEKLFF; CDR3 DNA: TGTGCCTGGGGCACGCAGGGGGCCTCTAATGAAAAACTGTTTTTT
clone size: -; D gene: -; V gene: TRBV6-2/TRBV6-3; J gene: TRBJ2-2; CDR3 protein: CASSKLPPSAGELFF; CDR3 DNA: TGTGCCAGCAGTAAACTACCGCCCTCCGCCGGGGAGCTGTTTTTT
clone size: -; D gene: -; V gene: TRBV16; J gene: TRBJ2-5; CDR3 protein: CASSRTGAQETQYF; CDR3 DNA: TGTGCCAGCAGCCGGACTGGAGCCCAAGAGACCCAGTACTTC
clone size: -; D gene: -; V gene: TRBV4-3; J gene: TRBJ1-1; CDR3 protein: CASSQGTFNTEAFF; CDR3 DNA: TGCGCCAGCAGCCAAGGGACATTTAACACTGAAGCTTTCTTT
clone size: -; D gene: -; V gene: TRBV9; J gene: TRBJ2-3; CDR3 protein: CASSVRPGTDTQYF; CDR3 DNA: TGTGCCAGCAGCGTACGTCCCGGGACAGATACGCAGTATTTT
clone size: once; D gene: -; V gene: TRBV21-1; J gene: TRBJ2-7; CDR3 protein: CASRRTSGSYEQYF; CDR3 DNA: TGTGCCAGCAGGAGAACTAGCGGGTCCTACGAGCAGTACTTC
clone size: -; D gene: -; V gene: TRBV7-9; J gene: TRBJ2-7; CDR3 protein: CATRADNTYEQYF; CDR3 DNA: TGTGCCACAAGGGCGGACAACACCTACGAGCAGTACTTC
clone size: -; D gene: -; V gene: TRBV19; J gene: TRBJ2-1; CDR3 protein: CASHPQQSSYNEQFF; CDR3 DNA: TGTGCCAGCCACCCACAGCAGAGCTCCTACAATGAGCAGTTCTTC
clone size: -; D gene: TRBD2; V gene: TRBV15; J gene: TRBJ2-5; CDR3 protein: CATSAGLAGWETQYF; CDR3 DNA: TGTGCCACCAGCGCCGGACTAGCGGGATGGGAGACCCAGTACTTC